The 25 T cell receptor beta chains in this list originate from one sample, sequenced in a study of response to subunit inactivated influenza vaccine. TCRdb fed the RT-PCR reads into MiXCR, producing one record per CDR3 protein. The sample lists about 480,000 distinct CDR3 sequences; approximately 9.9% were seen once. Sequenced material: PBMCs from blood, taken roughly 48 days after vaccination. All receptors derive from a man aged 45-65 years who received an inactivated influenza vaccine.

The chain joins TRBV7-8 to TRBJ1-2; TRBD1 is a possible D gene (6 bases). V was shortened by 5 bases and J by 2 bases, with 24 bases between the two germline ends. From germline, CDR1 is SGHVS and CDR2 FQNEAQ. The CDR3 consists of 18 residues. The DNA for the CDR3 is TGTGCCAGCAGCCTCTACTCCTCTCGGACAGTCTTCAACTATGGCTACACCTTC. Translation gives CASSLYSSRTVFNYGYTF.

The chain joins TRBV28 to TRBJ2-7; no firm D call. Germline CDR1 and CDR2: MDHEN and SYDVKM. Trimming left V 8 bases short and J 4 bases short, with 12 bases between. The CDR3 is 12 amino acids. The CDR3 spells CASGIGKYEQYF. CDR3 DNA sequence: TGTGCCAGCGGCATAGGGAAGTACGAGCAGTACTTC.

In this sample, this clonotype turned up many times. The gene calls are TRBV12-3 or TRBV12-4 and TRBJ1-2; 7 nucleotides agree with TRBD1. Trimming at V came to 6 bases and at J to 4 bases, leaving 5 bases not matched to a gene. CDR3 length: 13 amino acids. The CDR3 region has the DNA TGTGCCAGCAGCGTACAGGGGATCTATGGCTACACCTTC. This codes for CASSVQGIYGYTF.

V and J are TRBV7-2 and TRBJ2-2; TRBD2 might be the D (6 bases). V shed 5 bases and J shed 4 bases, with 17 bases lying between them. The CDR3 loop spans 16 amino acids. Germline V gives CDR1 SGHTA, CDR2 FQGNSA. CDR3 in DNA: TGTGCCAGCAGCCCAAGCCCTGTGGGAGGCACCGGGGAGCTGTTTTTT. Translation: CASSPSPVGGTGELFF. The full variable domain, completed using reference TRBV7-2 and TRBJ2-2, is GAGVSQSPSNKVTEKGKDVELRCDPISGHTALYWYRQSLGQGLEFLIYFQGNSAPDKSGLPSDRFSAERTGGSVSTLTIQRTQQEDSAVYLCASSPSPVGGTGELFFGEGSRLTVL.

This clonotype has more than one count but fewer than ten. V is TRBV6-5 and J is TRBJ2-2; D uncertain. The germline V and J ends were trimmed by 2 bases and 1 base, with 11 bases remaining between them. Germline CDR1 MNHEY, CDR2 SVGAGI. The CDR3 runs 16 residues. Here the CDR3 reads CASSYGPNLNTGELFF. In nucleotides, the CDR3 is TGTGCCAGCAGTTACGGTCCCAATTTGAACACCGGGGAGCTGTTTTTT.

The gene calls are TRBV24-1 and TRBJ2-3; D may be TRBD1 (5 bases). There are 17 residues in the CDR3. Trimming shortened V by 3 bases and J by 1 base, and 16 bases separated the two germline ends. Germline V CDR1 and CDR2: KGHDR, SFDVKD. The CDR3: CATSDPSQGGGTDTQYF. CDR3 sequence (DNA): TGTGCCACCAGTGATCCCTCCCAGGGTGGAGGCACAGATACGCAGTATTTT.

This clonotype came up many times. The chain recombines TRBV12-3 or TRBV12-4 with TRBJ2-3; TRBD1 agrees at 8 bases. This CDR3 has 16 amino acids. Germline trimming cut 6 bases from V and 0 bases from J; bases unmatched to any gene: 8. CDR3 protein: CASSQRQGSSTDTQYF. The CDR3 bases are TGTGCCAGCAGCCAAAGACAGGGGAGTAGCACAGATACGCAGTATTTT.

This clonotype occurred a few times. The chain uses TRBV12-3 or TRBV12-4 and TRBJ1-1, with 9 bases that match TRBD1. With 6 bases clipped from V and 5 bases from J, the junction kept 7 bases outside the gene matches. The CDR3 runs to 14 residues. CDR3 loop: CASRSTGGTTEAFF. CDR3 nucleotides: TGTGCCAGCAGGTCGACAGGGGGAACAACTGAAGCTTTCTTT.

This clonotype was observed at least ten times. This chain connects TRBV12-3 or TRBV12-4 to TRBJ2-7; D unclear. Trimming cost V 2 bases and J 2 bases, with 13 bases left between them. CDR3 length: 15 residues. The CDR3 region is CASSLRSASTYEQYF. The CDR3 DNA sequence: TGTGCCAGCAGTTTACGGTCGGCATCCACCTACGAGCAGTACTTC.

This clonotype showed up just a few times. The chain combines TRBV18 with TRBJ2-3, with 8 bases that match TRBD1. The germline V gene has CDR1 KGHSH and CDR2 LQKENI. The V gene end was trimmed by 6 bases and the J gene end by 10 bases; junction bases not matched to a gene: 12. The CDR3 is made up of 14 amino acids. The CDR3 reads CASSPGTGLVPQYF. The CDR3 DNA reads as TGTGCCAGCTCTCCCGGGACAGGCCTTGTCCCGCAGTATTTT. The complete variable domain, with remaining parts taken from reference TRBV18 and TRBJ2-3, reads NAGVMQNPRHLVRRRGQEARLRCSPMKGHSHVYWYRQLPEEGLKFMVYLQKENIIDESGMPKERFSAEFPKEGPSILRIQQVVRGDSAAYFCASSPGTGLVPQYFGPGTRLTVL.

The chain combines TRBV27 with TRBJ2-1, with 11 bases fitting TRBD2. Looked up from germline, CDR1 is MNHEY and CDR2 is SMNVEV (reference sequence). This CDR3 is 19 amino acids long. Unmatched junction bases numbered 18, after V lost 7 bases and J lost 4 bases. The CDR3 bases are TGTGCCAGCATCGGACCTCTCAGCGGCTGGACTAGCGGGTACAATGAGCAGTTCTTC. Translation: CASIGPLSGWTSGYNEQFF.

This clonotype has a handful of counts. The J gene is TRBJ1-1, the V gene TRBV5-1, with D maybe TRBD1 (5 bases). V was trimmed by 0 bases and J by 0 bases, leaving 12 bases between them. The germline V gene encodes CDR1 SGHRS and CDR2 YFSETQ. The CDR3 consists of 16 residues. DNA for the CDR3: TGCGCCAGCAGCTTGGTCCTAGGGGCGGTGAACACTGAAGCTTTCTTT. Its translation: CASSLVLGAVNTEAFF.

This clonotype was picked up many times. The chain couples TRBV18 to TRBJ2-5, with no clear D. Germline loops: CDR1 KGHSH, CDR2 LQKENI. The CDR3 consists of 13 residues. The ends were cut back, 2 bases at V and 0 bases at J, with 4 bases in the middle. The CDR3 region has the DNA TGTGCCAGCTCACCAGGGGACCAAGAGACCCAGTACTTC. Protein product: CASSPGDQETQYF.

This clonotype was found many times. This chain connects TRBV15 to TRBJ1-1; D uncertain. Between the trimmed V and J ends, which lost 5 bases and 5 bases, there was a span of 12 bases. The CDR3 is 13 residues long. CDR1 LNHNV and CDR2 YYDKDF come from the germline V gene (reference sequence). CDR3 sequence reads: CATSYRSATEAFF. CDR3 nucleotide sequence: TGTGCCACCAGCTACCGGTCCGCAACTGAAGCTTTCTTT.

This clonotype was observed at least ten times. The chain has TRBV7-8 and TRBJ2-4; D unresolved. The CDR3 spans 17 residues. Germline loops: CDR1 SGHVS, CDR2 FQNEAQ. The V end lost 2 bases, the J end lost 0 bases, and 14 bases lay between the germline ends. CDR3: CASSLNVRVLAKNIQYF. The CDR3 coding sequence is TGTGCCAGCAGCTTAAATGTCCGAGTTCTAGCCAAAAACATTCAGTACTTC.

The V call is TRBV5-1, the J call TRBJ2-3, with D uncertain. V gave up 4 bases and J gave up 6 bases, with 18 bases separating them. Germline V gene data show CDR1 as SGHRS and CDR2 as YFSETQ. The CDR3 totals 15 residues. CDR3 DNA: TGCGCCAGCAGCAATGGCCACGGGTTAGGGGATACGCAGTATTTT. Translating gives CASSNGHGLGDTQYF. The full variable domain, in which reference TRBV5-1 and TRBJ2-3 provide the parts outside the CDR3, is KAGVTQTPRYLIKTRGQQVTLSCSPISGHRSVSWYQQTPGQGLQFLFEYFSETQRNKGNFPGRFSGRQFSNSRSEMNVSTLELGDSALYLCASSNGHGLGDTQYFGPGTRLTVL.

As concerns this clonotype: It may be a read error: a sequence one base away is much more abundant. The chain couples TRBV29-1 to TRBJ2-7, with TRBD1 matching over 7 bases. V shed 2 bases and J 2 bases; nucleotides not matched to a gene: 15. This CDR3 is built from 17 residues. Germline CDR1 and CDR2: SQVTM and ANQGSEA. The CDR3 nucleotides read TGCAGCGTTGAACTCTACCTCGACAGGGTTCTAACCTACGAGCAGTACTTC. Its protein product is CSVELYLDRVLTYEQYF.

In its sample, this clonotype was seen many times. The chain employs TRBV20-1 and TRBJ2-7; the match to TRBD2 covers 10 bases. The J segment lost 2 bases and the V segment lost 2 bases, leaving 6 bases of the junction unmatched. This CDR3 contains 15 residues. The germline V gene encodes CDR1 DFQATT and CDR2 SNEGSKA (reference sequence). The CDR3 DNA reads TGCAGTGCTAGATCAGCTAGCGGGAGCCCCTACGAGCAGTACTTC. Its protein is CSARSASGSPYEQYF.

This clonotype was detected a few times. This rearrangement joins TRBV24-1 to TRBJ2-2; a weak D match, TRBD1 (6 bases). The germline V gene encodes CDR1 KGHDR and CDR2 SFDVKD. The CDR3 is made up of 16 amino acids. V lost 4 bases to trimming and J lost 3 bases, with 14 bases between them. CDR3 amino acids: CATSETSTGHTGELFF. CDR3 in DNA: TGTGCCACCAGTGAAACTAGTACAGGGCACACCGGGGAGCTGTTTTTT.

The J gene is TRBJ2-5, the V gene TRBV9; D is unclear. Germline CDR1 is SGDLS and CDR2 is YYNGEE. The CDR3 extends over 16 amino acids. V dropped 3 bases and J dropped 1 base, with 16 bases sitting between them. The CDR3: CASSASIVMAQETQYF. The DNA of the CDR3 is TGTGCCAGCAGCGCCTCTATAGTTATGGCCCAAGAGACCCAGTACTTC. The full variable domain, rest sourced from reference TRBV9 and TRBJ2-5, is DSGVTQTPKHLITATGQRVTLRCSPRSGDLSVYWYQQSLDQGLQFLIQYYNGEERAKGNILERFSAQQFPDLHSELNLSSLELGDSALYFCASSASIVMAQETQYFGPGTRLLVL.

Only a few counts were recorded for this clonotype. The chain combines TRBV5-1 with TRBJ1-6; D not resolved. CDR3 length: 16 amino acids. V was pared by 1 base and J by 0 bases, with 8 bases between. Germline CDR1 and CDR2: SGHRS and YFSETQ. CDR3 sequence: CASSLQESSYNSPLHF. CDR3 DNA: TGCGCCAGCAGCTTGCAAGAGAGCTCCTATAATTCACCCCTCCACTTT.

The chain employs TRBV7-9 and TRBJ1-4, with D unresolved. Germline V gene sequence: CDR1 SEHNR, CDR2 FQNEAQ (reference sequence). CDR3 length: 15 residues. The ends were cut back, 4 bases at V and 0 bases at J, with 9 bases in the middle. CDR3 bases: TGTGCCAGCAGCTCTGCACGGGCAACTAATGAAAAACTGTTTTTT. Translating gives CASSSARATNEKLFF.

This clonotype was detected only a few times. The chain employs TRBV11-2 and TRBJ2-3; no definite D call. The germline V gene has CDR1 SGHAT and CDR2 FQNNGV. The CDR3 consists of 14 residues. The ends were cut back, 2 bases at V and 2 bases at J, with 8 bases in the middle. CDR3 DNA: TGTGCCAGCAGCTTACGCGGTTACACAGATACGCAGTATTTT. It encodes CASSLRGYTDTQYF.

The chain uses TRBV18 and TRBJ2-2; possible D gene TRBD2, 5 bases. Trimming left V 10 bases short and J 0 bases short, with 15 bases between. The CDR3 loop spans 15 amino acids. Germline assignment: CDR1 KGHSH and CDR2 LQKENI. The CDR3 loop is CATPPSGTNTGELFF. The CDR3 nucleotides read TGTGCCACCCCGCCGTCGGGGACGAACACCGGGGAGCTGTTTTTT.

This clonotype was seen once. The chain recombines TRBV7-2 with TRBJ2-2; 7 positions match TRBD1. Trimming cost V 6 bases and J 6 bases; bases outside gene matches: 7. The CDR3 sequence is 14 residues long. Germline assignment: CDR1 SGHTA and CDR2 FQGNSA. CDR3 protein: CASRPYRGPGELFF. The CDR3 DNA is TGTGCCAGCAGACCTTACAGGGGACCCGGGGAGCTGTTTTTT.